This record looks at one TCR beta chain sequence and its context. Its target antigen remains unknown. The record has no base qualities; no much larger clone is one base away. V is cut by 2 bases and J by 7 bases, and the space between the germline ends is 20 bases. The CDR3, from cysteine to phenylalanine, totals 16 residues. Only CDR3 DNA remains: 48 bases, in frame from the first base. CDR1 and CDR2 were assigned from the germline V gene (reference sequence) as MNHNY and SVGAGI. The data are from a study of Ad26.COV2.S vaccination and SARS-CoV-2 variants (dated by TCRdb to about 2021). About the investigation overall: TCRbeta repertoire sequencing was used to assess the specificity and breadth of SARS-CoV-2-reactive T cell receptors after Ad26.COV2.S vaccination. The TCR-sequenced set comprised roughly 30 samples: approximately 19 Ad26.COV2.S vaccine recipients, 5 placebo recipients and 8 SARS-CoV-2 convalescent individuals. Broader findings and caveats from the paper: Spike-specific TCR breadth was higher in Ad26.COV2.S recipients than in placebo recipients (P = 0.0014). The authors noted that the TCR breadth and depth analyses may have underestimated total T cell responses. Comparable non-spike TCR breadth was observed between vaccine and placebo recipients, consistent with only spike being contained in the vaccine. After vaccination, spike-specific CD8+ and CD4+ T cell responses were reported to show substantial breadth.

The immunoSEQ Assay was the method used to sequence TCRbeta CDR3 regions. After extraction, genomic DNA underwent amplification by bias-controlled multiplex PCR, followed by high-throughput sequencing. In the authors' own workflow: To quantify the absolute abundance of each unique TCRbeta CDR3 region, sequences were collapsed and filtered. T cell fraction was estimated by normalization of TCRbeta template counts to usable DNA, with usable DNA being measured through amplification of reference genes present in all nucleated cells. Repertoire TCRs were annotated as SARS-CoV-2-specific when V gene, CDR3 amino acid sequence and J gene were exactly matched to a known reactive TCR set. The reference SARS-CoV-2 TCR set came from MIRA and was filtered for enrichment in COVID-19-positive ImmuneCODE repertoires, removing public or cross-reactive TCRs. Based on the MIRA antigens, annotated TCRs were further analysed at the level of specific ORF or position within ORF. Breadth was defined as annotated unique rearrangements over total unique productive rearrangements; depth was the summed frequency of those rearrangements. Group comparisons of TCR breadth used two-sided Wilcoxon rank-sum tests. The table was pulled from immuneACCESS by TCRdb, which kept in-frame rearrangements only. Such tables lose some clones; where checked, under half of the loss comes from unresolved V genes, and the rest has no known cause. V and J calls and clone size are copied from that table; D and trimming were computed from the DNA. The sample records approximately 340,000 clones, roughly nine tenths of which are singletons. The leading ten clones occupy roughly 3.9% of the sample.

The label giving this sample's time point can be read as: individuals recovered from natural SARS-CoV-2 infection. The sequences come from peripheral blood, collected after recovery from COVID-19. This clonotype originated in a human donor who had recovered from COVID-19. The V and J segments used are TRBV6-6 and TRBJ1-2, with no confidently assigned D gene. The bases are TGTGCCAGCAGTTACGTACGGATGGAGGGAGAGGGTGGCTACACCTTC. This encodes CASSYVRMEGEGGYTF.